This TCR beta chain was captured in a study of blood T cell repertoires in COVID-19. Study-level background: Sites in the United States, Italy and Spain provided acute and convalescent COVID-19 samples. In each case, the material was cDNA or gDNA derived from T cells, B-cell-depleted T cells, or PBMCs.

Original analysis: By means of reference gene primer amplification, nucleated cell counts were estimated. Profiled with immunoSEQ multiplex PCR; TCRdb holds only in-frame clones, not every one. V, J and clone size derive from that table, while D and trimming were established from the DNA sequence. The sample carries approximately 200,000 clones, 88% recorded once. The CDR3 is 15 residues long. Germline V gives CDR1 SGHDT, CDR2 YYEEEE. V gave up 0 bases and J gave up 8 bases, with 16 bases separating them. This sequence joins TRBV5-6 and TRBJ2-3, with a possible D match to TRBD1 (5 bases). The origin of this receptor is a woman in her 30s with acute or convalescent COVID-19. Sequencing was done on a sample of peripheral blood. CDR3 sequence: CASSLEDMATTTQYF. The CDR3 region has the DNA TGTGCCAGCAGCTTGGAGGACATGGCGACGACTACGCAGTATTTT.